Following are 2 T cell receptor beta chains from one sample sequenced in a study of identical twins (dated by TCRdb to about 2016). Libraries were constructed by 5' RACE. This sample was sequenced with an Illumina HiSeq 2000. TCRdb ran its own pipeline on the public reads, namely fastp trimming at Q25 and MiXCR clone calling, and kept in-frame beta chains. Each CDR3 protein gets just one entry, which takes the most common genes and DNA from the rows behind it. The sample profile shows about 1.7 million distinct CDR3 sequences; 32% of them were found once. The leading ten clones occupy about 0.25% of the sample. Sample: cord blood. All receptors come from a newborn girl in good health.

The V call is TRBV30, the J call TRBJ1-2; 8 positions agree with TRBD1. J gave up 7 bases and V 0 bases, and 13 bases lay outside the gene matches. Germline loops: CDR1 GTSNPN, CDR2 SVGIG (reference sequence). The CDR3 consists of 16 residues. CDR3 in DNA: TGTGCCTGGAGTGTACTGTTCGGGACAGGACCGTCTGGCTACACCTTC. It translates to CAWSVLFGTGPSGYTF. Filled out from reference TRBV30 and TRBJ1-2, the complete variable domain reads SQTIHQWPATLVQPVGSPLSLECTVEGTSNPNLYWYRQAAGRGLQLLFYSVGIGQISSEVPQNLSASRPQDRQFILSSKKLLLSDSGFYLCAWSVLFGTGPSGYTFGSGTRLTVV.

The chain has TRBV18 and TRBJ2-3, with unresolved D. Looked up from germline, CDR1 is KGHSH and CDR2 is LQKENI. The CDR3 length is 17 residues. V was clipped by 0 bases and J by 2 bases, with 15 bases between them. CDR3 in DNA: TGTGCCAGCTCACCACCCGGACGGCCTCTTACCACAGATACGCAGTATTTT. Amino acid sequence: CASSPPGRPLTTDTQYF. Drawing the rest from reference TRBV18 and TRBJ2-3, the complete variable domain is NAGVMQNPRHLVRRRGQEARLRCSPMKGHSHVYWYRQLPEEGLKFMVYLQKENIIDESGMPKERFSAEFPKEGPSILRIQQVVRGDSAAYFCASSPPGRPLTTDTQYFGPGTRLTVL.